What follows are 21 T cell receptor beta chains derived from one specimen sequenced in a study of radiotherapy plus CTLA-4 blockade in lung cancer. Only in-frame clones appear in the TCRdb table, and some are missing; sequencing was by immunoSEQ multiplex PCR. The sample has approximately 53,000 clones, approximately 85% seen once; the top ten hold around a quarter. Sample: peripheral blood, taken from a patient treated with radiotherapy plus ipilimumab. The receptors here all came from a human donor with non-small cell lung cancer whose response to radiotherapy plus ipilimumab could not be evaluated.

The chain combines TRBV4-2 with TRBJ1-2; 9 bases are shared with TRBD1. The germline V gene encodes CDR1 LGHNA and CDR2 YNFKEQ. Germline trimming cut 1 base from V and 4 bases from J; bases unmatched to any gene: 13. The length of the CDR3 is 18 residues. The CDR3 bases are TGTGCCAGCAGCCAAGGAGGGACTTGGGACAGGGCCTTCTATGGCTACACCTTC. As protein: CASSQGGTWDRAFYGYTF.

The CDR3, as DNA: TGCAGCGTGGGGGACAGGGGCTACTACAATGAGCAGTTCTTC. Its protein is CSVGDRGYYNEQFF. V is TRBV29-1 and J is TRBJ2-1; 10 bases are a match to TRBD1. After removal of 6 bases from V and 3 bases from J, the junction contained 5 bases not matched to a gene. CDR3 length equals 14 residues. From germline, CDR1 is SQVTM and CDR2 ANQGSEA.

This clone was observed a single time. The chain has TRBV18 and TRBJ1-2; TRBD1 is a possible D gene (6 bases). The V and J ends lost 3 bases and 6 bases respectively, with 14 bases between them. The CDR3 extends over 14 amino acids. Germline V lookup: CDR1 KGHSH, CDR2 LQKENI. DNA of the CDR3: TGTGCCAGCTCACCCCTCCGGGACATCGATGGCTACACCTTC. Translated, it gives CASSPLRDIDGYTF.

The rearrangement uses TRBV7-8 and TRBJ1-4; D is perhaps TRBD1 (5 bases). Germline CDR1 SGHVS, CDR2 FQNEAQ. Trimming took 5 bases from V and 2 from J, leaving 12 bases between them. The CDR3 has 15 amino acids. The CDR3 region has the DNA TGTGCCAGCAGCAACAGGCAACGCACTAATGAAAAACTGTTTTTT. Translating it yields CASSNRQRTNEKLFF.

This chain joins TRBV2 and TRBJ2-1; 8 bases are shared with TRBD2. Germline V gene lookup returns CDR1 SNHLY and CDR2 FYNNEI. The CDR3 is 15 residues long. The trim removed 7 bases at V and 0 bases at J, leaving 5 bases unmatched. CDR3 region: CASKGSGSSYNEQFF. For the CDR3, the DNA is TGTGCCAGCAAGGGAAGCGGGAGCTCCTACAATGAGCAGTTCTTC. The entire variable domain, with the rest obtained from reference TRBV2 and TRBJ2-1, is as follows: EPEVTQTPSHQVTQMGQEVILRCVPISNHLYFYWYRQILGQKVEFLVSFYNNEISEKSEIFDDQFSVERPDGSNFTLKIRSTKLEDSAMYFCASKGSGSSYNEQFFGPGTRLTVL.

This clone was seen just once. The chain joins TRBV4-2 to TRBJ2-5; 9 bases map to TRBD1. Germline lookup yields CDR1 LGHNA and CDR2 YNFKEQ. The CDR3 runs to 14 residues. Trimming took 3 bases from V and 3 from J; bases not matched to a gene: 2. CDR3 sequence: CASSQRDREETQYF. CDR3 nucleotides: TGTGCCAGCAGCCAGCGGGACAGGGAAGAGACCCAGTACTTC.

This chain joins TRBV4-3 and TRBJ2-7, with TRBD2 matching 7 bases. This CDR3 has 16 residues. Germline CDR1 is LGHNA and CDR2 is YSLEER. V gave up 2 bases and J gave up 3 bases; unmatched junction bases: 10. This CDR3 reads CASSQPALASHYEQYF. CDR3 coding DNA: TGCGCCAGCAGCCAACCCGCACTAGCGAGCCACTACGAGCAGTACTTC.

The chain uses TRBV11-2 and TRBJ2-7, with a weak D call TRBD1 (5 bases). There are 15 residues in the CDR3. Germline CDR1 is SGHAT and CDR2 is FQNNGV. The V end was cut by 3 bases, the J end by 5 bases, with 17 bases between. As DNA, the CDR3 is TGTGCCAGCAGCTTTTGGGGCGCACCCCCGGACGAGCAGTACTTC. This encodes CASSFWGAPPDEQYF.

The chain combines TRBV10-2 with TRBJ1-1, with D possibly matching TRBD1 (5 bases). Germline V lookup: CDR1 WSHSY, CDR2 SAAADI. V shed 3 bases and J shed 0 bases, with 8 bases lying between them. The CDR3 is 14 amino acids. CDR3 region: CASSDWGMNTEAFF. CDR3 nucleotide sequence: TGCGCCAGCAGTGATTGGGGCATGAACACTGAAGCTTTCTTT.

Comments on this clone: Other DNA sequences of this sample code for an identical CDR3. The chain links TRBV7-2 to TRBJ1-4; 7 positions match TRBD1. Trimming at V came to 1 base and at J to 5 bases, leaving 1 base not matched to a gene. Germline V gene sequence: CDR1 SGHTA, CDR2 FQGNSA. CDR3 length: 14 amino acids. CDR3 in DNA: TGTGCCAGCAGCTTAGGACAGGGCAATGAAAAACTGTTTTTT. Its protein product is CASSLGQGNEKLFF.

In this sample, this clone turned up once. This chain links TRBV6-6 with TRBJ2-5; maybe TRBD1 (6 bases). Deletions cut 5 bases from V and 3 bases from J, with 10 bases between. In germline, CDR1 is MNHNY, CDR2 SVGAGI (reference sequence). There are 13 residues in the CDR3. CDR3 amino acids: CASSRGSKETQYF. The CDR3, as DNA: TGTGCCAGCAGTAGGGGGTCCAAAGAGACCCAGTACTTC.

This clone has more than one count but fewer than ten. The gene calls are TRBV9 and TRBJ2-5; the D gene could be TRBD1 or TRBD2 (5 bases each). Judging by the DNA end, TRBJ2-7 fits better; the J call may be wrong. The germline V gene encodes CDR1 SGDLS and CDR2 YYNGEE. The length of the CDR3 is 15 residues. The CDR3 DNA sequence: TGTGCCAGCAGCGTAGCTGGGACGGCGGACTACGAGCAGTACTTC. It encodes CASSVAGTADYEQYF.

This clone was recorded a few times. The V and J genes are TRBV9 and TRBJ2-7; 10 positions agree with TRBD2. CDR3 length: 13 amino acids. Per the germline V gene, CDR1 is SGDLS and CDR2 is YYNGEE. V shed 2 bases and J 9 bases; nucleotides not matched to a gene: 5. The CDR3 loop reads CASSVDSGRRQYF. The CDR3 nucleotides are TGTGCCAGCAGCGTTGATAGCGGGAGGCGGCAGTACTTC. The full variable domain, its missing parts supplied by reference TRBV9 and TRBJ2-7, is DSGVTQTPKHLITATGQRVTLRCSPRSGDLSVYWYQQSLDQGLQFLIQYYNGEERAKGNILERFSAQQFPDLHSELNLSSLELGDSALYFCASSVDSGRRQYFGPGTRLTVT.

This chain uses TRBV19 with TRBJ2-2; 9 bases line up with TRBD2. The V gene's germline CDR1 is LNHDA and CDR2 SQIVND (reference sequence). The CDR3 spans 15 residues. Trimming took 6 bases from V and 4 from J; bases not matched to a gene: 6. The CDR3 here is CASRGSGRSTGELFF. DNA of the CDR3: TGTGCCAGTAGGGGAAGCGGGAGGTCCACCGGGGAGCTGTTTTTT. The variable domain in full, completed from reference TRBV19 and TRBJ2-2, reads DGGITQSPKYLFRKEGQNVTLSCEQNLNHDAMYWYRQDPGQGLRLIYYSQIVNDFQKGDIAEGYSVSREKKESFPLTVTSAQKNPTAFYLCASRGSGRSTGELFFGEGSRLTVL.

V gene TRBV28 combines with J gene TRBJ2-3, with 7 bases fitting TRBD1. The trim removed 6 bases at V and 5 bases at J, leaving 17 bases unmatched. CDR3 length: 17 residues. Germline CDR1 reads MDHEN; CDR2 reads SYDVKM. The CDR3 sequence is CASSLETGTATQDTQYF. For the CDR3, the DNA is TGTGCCAGCAGCTTAGAGACAGGGACCGCGACACAAGATACGCAGTATTTT.

The chain joins TRBV27 to TRBJ2-3, with D possibly being TRBD2 (6 bases). Germline-derived CDR1 and CDR2 are MNHEY and SMNVEV (reference sequence). The CDR3 contains 15 residues. The V end lost 5 bases, the J end lost 2 bases, and 14 bases lay between the germline ends. CDR3 bases: TGTGCCAGCAGTGGGGGGAGAAGGAACACAGATACGCAGTATTTT. Amino acids: CASSGGRRNTDTQYF.

This chain links TRBV11-2 with TRBJ2-3, with 13 bases identical to TRBD2. From germline, CDR1 is SGHAT and CDR2 FQNNGV. The CDR3 is made up of 19 amino acids. Unmatched junction bases numbered 14, after V lost 7 bases and J lost 1 base. The CDR3 sequence: CASTKPTNGLAGGTDTQYF. CDR3 DNA sequence: TGTGCCAGCACCAAACCTACAAACGGACTAGCGGGAGGCACAGATACGCAGTATTTT. Looking up the rest from reference TRBV11-2 and TRBJ2-3 gives the full variable domain: EAGVAQSPRYKIIEKRQSVAFWCNPISGHATLYWYQQILGQGPKLLIQFQNNGVVDDSQLPKDRFSAERLKGVDSTLKIQPAKLEDSAVYLCASTKPTNGLAGGTDTQYFGPGTRLTVL.

The J gene is TRBJ2-7, the V gene TRBV28, with D possibly TRBD2 on 5 matching bases. The CDR3 covers 11 residues. With 7 bases removed from V and 2 bases from J, the gap between germline ends came to 6 bases. Germline CDR1 reads MDHEN; CDR2 reads SYDVKM. DNA for the CDR3: TGTGCCAGCACCGGGACCTACGAGCAGTACTTC. As protein: CASTGTYEQYF.

This chain links TRBV27 with TRBJ2-7; D is ambiguous. The germline gives CDR1 MNHEY, CDR2 SMNVEV (reference sequence). Trimming removed 5 bases at V and 6 bases at J, with 14 bases between. This CDR3 spans 13 amino acids. In DNA form, the CDR3 reads TGTGCCAGCAGTCGTGTCGGTGTTCGCGAGCAGTACTTC. Protein product: CASSRVGVREQYF.

The chain carries TRBV29-1 and TRBJ2-1; TRBD1 matches 10 bases. This CDR3 spans 12 amino acids. In germline, CDR1 is SQVTM, CDR2 ANQGSEA. Trimming at V came to 6 bases and at J to 9 bases, leaving 5 bases not matched to a gene. The CDR3 bases are TGCAGCGTACAGACAGGGGGCGGTGAGCAGTTCTTC. Protein: CSVQTGGGEQFF.

This sequence joins TRBV7-2 and TRBJ1-5, with D possibly TRBD1 on 6 matching bases. CDR3 length: 15 residues. The V and J ends lost 5 bases and 3 bases respectively, with 14 bases between them. Germline V gives CDR1 SGHTA, CDR2 FQGNSA. The DNA for the CDR3 is TGTGCCAGCAGCGCAACCGGGACAAACAATCAGCCCCAGCATTTT. Protein product: CASSATGTNNQPQHF.